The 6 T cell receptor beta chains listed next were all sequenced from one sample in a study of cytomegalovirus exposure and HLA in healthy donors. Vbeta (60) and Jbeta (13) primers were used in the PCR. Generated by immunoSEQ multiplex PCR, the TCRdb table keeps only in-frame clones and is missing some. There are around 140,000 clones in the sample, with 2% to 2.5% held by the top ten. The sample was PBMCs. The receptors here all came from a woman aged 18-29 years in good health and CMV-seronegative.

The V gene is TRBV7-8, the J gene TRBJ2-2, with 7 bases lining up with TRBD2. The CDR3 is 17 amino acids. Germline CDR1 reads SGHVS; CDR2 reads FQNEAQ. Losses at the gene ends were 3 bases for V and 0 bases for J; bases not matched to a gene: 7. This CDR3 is CASSFGAGTTNTGELFF. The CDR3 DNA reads TGTGCCAGCAGCTTCGGGGCCGGGACTACGAACACCGGGGAGCTGTTTTTT.

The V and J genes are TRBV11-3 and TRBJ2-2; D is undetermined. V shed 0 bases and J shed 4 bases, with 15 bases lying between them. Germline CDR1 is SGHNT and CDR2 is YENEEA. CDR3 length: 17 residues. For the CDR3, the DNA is TGTGCCAGCAGCTTAGATCCAGCGACCCGAGTCACCGGGGAGCTGTTTTTT. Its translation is CASSLDPATRVTGELFF.

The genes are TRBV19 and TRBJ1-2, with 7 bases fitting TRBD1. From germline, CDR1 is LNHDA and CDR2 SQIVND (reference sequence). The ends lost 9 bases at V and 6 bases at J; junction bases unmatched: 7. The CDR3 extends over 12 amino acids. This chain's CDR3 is CASHTGEDGYTF. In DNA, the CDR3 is TGTGCCAGCCACACAGGGGAAGATGGCTACACCTTC.

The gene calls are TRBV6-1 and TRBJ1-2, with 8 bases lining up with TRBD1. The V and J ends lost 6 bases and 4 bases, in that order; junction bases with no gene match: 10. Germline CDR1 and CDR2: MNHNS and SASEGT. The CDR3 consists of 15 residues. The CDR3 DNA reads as TGTGCCAGCAGCTCATCCCAGGGGGCCGGCTATGGCTACACCTTC. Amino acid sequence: CASSSSQGAGYGYTF.

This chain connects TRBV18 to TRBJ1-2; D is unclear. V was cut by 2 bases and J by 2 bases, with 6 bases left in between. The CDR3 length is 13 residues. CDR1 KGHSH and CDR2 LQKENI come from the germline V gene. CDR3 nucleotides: TGTGCCAGCTCACCAACAGAAAACTATGGCTACACCTTC. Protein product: CASSPTENYGYTF.

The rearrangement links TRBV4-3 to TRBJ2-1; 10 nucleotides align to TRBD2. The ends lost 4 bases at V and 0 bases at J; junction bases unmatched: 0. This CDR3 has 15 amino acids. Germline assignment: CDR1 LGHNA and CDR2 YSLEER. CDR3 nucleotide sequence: TGCGCCAGCAGCCCTAGCGGGAGCTCCTACAATGAGCAGTTCTTC. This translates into CASSPSGSSYNEQFF.